This is a list of T cell receptor beta chains from one sample in a study of T cell changes during pregnancy in multiple sclerosis. The table came from immunoSEQ multiplex PCR; TCRdb's copy has only in-frame clones and leaves some out. Here the sample spans 45,000 to 50,000 clones, 90% to 95% being singletons. Specimen: peripheral blood, collected in the third trimester of pregnancy. The receptors originated from a female donor with multiple sclerosis, enrolled in a pregnancy study. CDR3s include the opening cysteine and the closing phenylalanine or tryptophan. A D gene is named only where the DNA matches it firmly. Clone size is stated in some rows and not others, as once, few, many or a class when expanded.

>TRBV9|NA|TRBJ2-7|TRBD2
CASSAEGLAGAYYEQYF
>TRBV14|NA|TRBJ2-3|TRBD2
CASAPGGGTNTQYF
>TRBV6-5|NA|TRBJ2-1|NA
CASSSIPGSGNNEQFF
>TRBV27|NA|TRBJ2-3|NA
CASRTPGGADTQYF
>TRBV6-5|NA|TRBJ2-1|NA
CASSYSTGYNEQFF
>TRBV6-5|NA|TRBJ1-3|NA
CASSYSFGAVRNTIYF
>TRBV4-2|NA|TRBJ2-3|TRBD2
CASSQDKQVGTSGRTDTQYF
>TRBV6-5|NA|TRBJ1-1|NA
CASSKTGNTEAFF
>TRBV28|NA|TRBJ2-5|NA
CASSLRWQGLSQETQYF
>TRBV13|NA|TRBJ2-7|TRBD2
CASSPPPGGRGYEQYF
>TRBV11-2|NA|TRBJ2-3|NA
CASSLGPVSRTSTDTQYF
>TRBV28|NA|TRBJ2-7|NA
CASRGHMDSYEQYF
>TRBV4-3|NA|TRBJ1-5|TRBD1
CASSQDPGGSNQPQHF
>TRBV6-1|NA|TRBJ2-1|NA
CASSDGYNEQFF
>TRBV25-1|NA|TRBJ2-1|NA
CASSEYIGNEQFF
>TRBV2|NA|TRBJ2-3|TRBD1
CASRKQGGTDTQYF
>TRBV29-1|NA|TRBJ2-7|TRBD1
CSGLLGTGTYEQYF
>TRBV2|NA|TRBJ2-7|TRBD2
CASRGSGNEQYF
>TRBV19|NA|TRBJ2-2|TRBD2
CASSIDRGSGRGTGELFF
>TRBV11-3|NA|TRBJ1-1|NA
CASSYRESTEAFF
>TRBV4-3|once|TRBJ2-7|TRBD1
CASSQDIRGLEQYF
>TRBV4-1|once|TRBJ2-1|TRBD1
CASSLSRDRAYNEQFF
>TRBV19|NA|TRBJ1-2|NA
CASSIGRNYGYTF
>TRBV19|once|TRBJ2-1|TRBD2
CASSMLAGDYNEQFF
>TRBV29-1|NA|TRBJ1-2|TRBD1
CSVEWGQGSGYTF
>TRBV27|NA|TRBJ1-1|NA
CASSFGSPGGAFF
>TRBV19|NA|TRBJ2-7|TRBD1
CASSTAWTGPYEQYF
>TRBV19|NA|TRBJ1-2|TRBD1
CASRLTGGYGYTF
>TRBV6-1|NA|TRBJ1-5|TRBD1
CASRRTGDQPQHF
>TRBV28|NA|TRBJ2-2|TRBD2
CASSLHLGTKAGELFF
>TRBV5-1|NA|TRBJ2-7|TRBD2
CASSTGTSGMQYF
>TRBV7-2|NA|TRBJ2-1|TRBD2
CASSLKVGASGRRGEQFF
>TRBV9|NA|TRBJ2-2|NA
CASSVVGGPNTGELFF
>TRBV6-6|NA|TRBJ1-1|TRBD1
CASSFPGQMNTEAFF
>TRBV7-8|NA|TRBJ1-2|TRBD1
CASSLGTGYGYTF
>TRBV19|NA|TRBJ1-5|TRBD1
CASSRDRGNQPQHF
>TRBV5-1|NA|TRBJ2-7|NA
CASSLAGAMNEQYF
>TRBV6-5|NA|TRBJ1-2|NA
CASSYTDSYNYGYTF
>TRBV21-1|NA|TRBJ2-6|NA
CASKYISGANVLTF
>TRBV7-9|once|TRBJ1-1|NA
CASSHPPLQQNTEAFF
>TRBV9|NA|TRBJ2-1|TRBD2
CASSVDSGSFENEQFF
>TRBV7-3|NA|TRBJ2-6|TRBD1
CASSPKTGGANVLTF
>TRBV5-4|NA|TRBJ2-5|TRBD2
CASSSGTSAQETQYF
>TRBV5-1|NA|TRBJ1-4|NA
CASSLAGGSEKLFF
>TRBV7-2|NA|TRBJ1-2|TRBD1
CASSLGRGQGYTF
>TRBV7-2|NA|TRBJ2-7|TRBD1
CASSPPGQFPYEQYF
>TRBV7-9|NA|TRBJ2-7|TRBD2
CASSLGLAGVNRYEQYF
>TRBV7-2|NA|TRBJ2-1|TRBD2
CASSPGLYHEQFF
>TRBV9|NA|TRBJ2-1|NA
CASSPRQKQDHEQFF
>TRBV7-2|NA|TRBJ1-2|NA
CASSFLTFYGYTF
>TRBV18|NA|TRBJ2-2|NA
CASSPMDRYPGLDGELFF
>TRBV2|NA|TRBJ2-7|TRBD2
CASSVARETYEQYF
>TRBV5-1|NA|TRBJ1-6|NA
CASSLGLSSYNSPLHF